Below are 30 T cell receptor beta chains sequenced from a single sample in a study of cytomegalovirus exposure and HLA in healthy donors. This PCR relied on a set of 60 Vbeta primers and 13 Jbeta primers. Using immunoSEQ multiplex PCR, the repertoire was profiled, and TCRdb retains in-frame clones only, with some absent. Among 200,000 to 300,000 clones listed, roughly four fifths were seen once. Sequences were obtained from PBMCs. The source of these receptors is a woman aged 55-69 years in good health and CMV-seropositive.

V and J are TRBV9 and TRBJ1-6, with a tentative D call TRBD1 (5 bases). This CDR3 has 16 residues. Deletions cut 3 bases from V and 7 bases from J, with 17 bases between. CDR1 and CDR2 from the germline V gene are SGDLS and YYNGEE. CDR3 sequence: CASSEGPRPRNSPLHF. DNA for the CDR3: TGTGCCAGCAGCGAGGGGCCGAGACCGAGAAATTCACCCCTCCACTTT.

Of note for this clone: Germline is not matched at one junction end, which may reflect a read error. Other DNA variants within this sample encode the same CDR3. V gene TRBV28 combines with J gene TRBJ1-1, with D possibly TRBD1 on 5 matching bases. Germline values: CDR1 MDHEN, CDR2 SYDVKM. This CDR3 is 13 amino acids long. CDR3 residues: CASSWGVAAEAFF. In nucleotides, the CDR3 is TGTGCCAGCAGCTGGGGGGTCGCGGCTGAAGCCTTCTTT. The full variable domain, with the rest looked up from reference TRBV28 and TRBJ1-1, is DVKVTQSSRYLVKRTGEKVFLECVQDMDHENMFWYRQDPGLGLRLIYFSYDVKMKEKGDIPEGYSVSREKKERFSLILESASTNQTSMYLCASSWGVAAEAFFGQGTRLTVV.

This chain connects TRBV7-9 to TRBJ2-1; 9 bases agree with TRBD2. After removal of 5 bases from V and 1 base from J, the junction contained 6 bases not matched to a gene. Germline values: CDR1 SEHNR, CDR2 FQNEAQ (reference sequence). CDR3 length: 16 amino acids. The CDR3: CASSPASGNSYNEQFF. The CDR3, as DNA: TGTGCCAGCAGCCCAGCTAGCGGGAATTCCTACAATGAGCAGTTCTTC.

V gene TRBV28 combines with J gene TRBJ2-1; no clear D. V was clipped by 5 bases and J by 7 bases, with 18 bases between them. In germline, CDR1 is MDHEN, CDR2 SYDVKM. This CDR3 is built from 15 residues. The CDR3 bases are TGTGCCAGCAGTCCGACGGGTCCTAGTTTAAATGAGCAGTTCTTC. It codes for CASSPTGPSLNEQFF. The variable domain in full, completed from reference TRBV28 and TRBJ2-1, reads DVKVTQSSRYLVKRTGEKVFLECVQDMDHENMFWYRQDPGLGLRLIYFSYDVKMKEKGDIPEGYSVSREKKERFSLILESASTNQTSMYLCASSPTGPSLNEQFFGPGTRLTVL.

J is TRBJ1-1 and V is TRBV19; D is unresolved. V lost 1 base and J 4 bases, leaving 13 bases between the germline ends. The CDR3 has 15 residues. Germline V CDR1 and CDR2: LNHDA, SQIVND (reference sequence). CDR3 in amino acids: CASSIVQGGGTEAFF. The DNA of the CDR3 is TGTGCCAGTAGTATAGTTCAAGGAGGTGGCACTGAAGCTTTCTTT. The complete variable domain, with remaining parts taken from reference TRBV19 and TRBJ1-1, reads DGGITQSPKYLFRKEGQNVTLSCEQNLNHDAMYWYRQDPGQGLRLIYYSQIVNDFQKGDIAEGYSVSREKKESFPLTVTSAQKNPTAFYLCASSIVQGGGTEAFFGQGTRLTVV.

The chain joins TRBV28 to TRBJ1-5, with 9 bases matching TRBD1. The V gene end was trimmed by 2 bases and the J gene end by 6 bases; junction bases not matched to a gene: 2. The CDR3 loop spans 14 amino acids. Germline CDR1 is MDHEN and CDR2 is SYDVKM. CDR3 region: CASSLGQGSQPQHF. DNA of the CDR3: TGTGCCAGCAGTTTAGGACAGGGGAGTCAGCCCCAGCATTTT.

J is TRBJ2-2 and V is TRBV6-1; 7 nucleotides agree with TRBD2. The CDR3 runs to 12 residues. Germline CDR1 is MNHNS and CDR2 is SASEGT. After removal of 6 bases from V and 7 bases from J, the junction contained 2 bases not matched to a gene. CDR3 protein: CASSGEGGELFF. DNA of the CDR3: TGTGCCAGCAGCGGGGAGGGCGGGGAGCTGTTTTTT.

The chain is built from TRBV6-5 and TRBJ2-1; tentatively, D is TRBD2 (5 bases). Germline assignment: CDR1 MNHEY and CDR2 SVGAGI. The V and J ends lost 2 bases and 8 bases respectively, with 16 bases between them. CDR3 length: 15 residues. CDR3 in amino acids: CASSYQNPRRDEQFF. The CDR3 coding sequence is TGTGCCAGCAGTTACCAGAATCCCCGGCGGGATGAGCAGTTCTTC.

V gene TRBV6-5 combines with J gene TRBJ1-3, with D possibly matching TRBD1 (5 bases). From germline, CDR1 is MNHEY and CDR2 SVGAGI. The CDR3 covers 14 residues. Trimming pared 5 bases from V and 4 bases from J, leaving 12 bases between. CDR3 nucleotide sequence: TGTGCCAGCAGTCCTTGGGGGAGGGGAAACACCATATATTTT. Protein product: CASSPWGRGNTIYF.

This clone has more than one count but fewer than ten. In DNA form, the CDR3 reads TGTGCCAGCAGTTACTCGAGAGGGGGCCCCTACGAGCAGTACTTC. Its protein product is CASSYSRGGPYEQYF. V usage is TRBV6-7 and J usage is TRBJ2-7; 7 bases agree with TRBD1. Being an ORF, TRBV6-7 has a function that is uncertain. The junction had 4 bases not matched to a gene; V was cut back by 0 bases and J by 2 bases. This CDR3 spans 15 amino acids.

The chain couples TRBV28 to TRBJ2-3; the D gene is possibly TRBD2 (7 bases). V gave up 2 bases and J gave up 2 bases, with 11 bases separating them. The germline V gene encodes CDR1 MDHEN and CDR2 SYDVKM. The length of the CDR3 is 15 residues. In nucleotides, the CDR3 is TGTGCCAGCAGTTTACAGCGGGACAACACAGATACGCAGTATTTT. This sequence encodes CASSLQRDNTDTQYF.

The chain combines TRBV6-1 with TRBJ2-1; 11 bases are a match to TRBD2. V lost 6 bases to trimming and J lost 7 bases; unmatched junction nucleotides: 5. The CDR3 consists of 14 residues. Germline lookup yields CDR1 MNHNS and CDR2 SASEGT. Here the CDR3 reads CASRLAGVDNEQFF. CDR3 bases: TGTGCCAGCAGACTAGCGGGAGTAGATAATGAGCAGTTCTTC.

This clone was detected once. The gene calls are TRBV28 and TRBJ1-1, with D unresolved. Germline V gives CDR1 MDHEN, CDR2 SYDVKM. Trimming pared 4 bases from V and 4 bases from J, leaving 22 bases between. The CDR3 extends over 17 amino acids. This chain's CDR3 is CASSSTERRVSFTEAFF. The DNA for the CDR3 is TGTGCCAGCAGTTCCACCGAAAGGCGGGTTTCATTCACTGAAGCTTTCTTT. The full variable domain, in which reference TRBV28 and TRBJ1-1 provide the parts outside the CDR3, is DVKVTQSSRYLVKRTGEKVFLECVQDMDHENMFWYRQDPGLGLRLIYFSYDVKMKEKGDIPEGYSVSREKKERFSLILESASTNQTSMYLCASSSTERRVSFTEAFFGQGTRLTVV.

The gene calls are TRBV29-1 and TRBJ1-1, with TRBD1 identical over 8 bases. From germline, CDR1 is SQVTM and CDR2 ANQGSEA. This CDR3 contains 17 residues. The junction had 16 bases not matched to a gene; V was cut back by 3 bases and J by 4 bases. CDR3 DNA sequence: TGCAGCGTTGATCGGTACATCGCAGGACAGGGCGGCACTGAAGCTTTCTTT. Encoded protein: CSVDRYIAGQGGTEAFF.

This clone was detected only once. Germline is not matched at one junction end, which may reflect a read error. This chain joins TRBV6-5 and TRBJ2-1; 10 bases line up with TRBD2. The CDR3 runs to 15 residues. Germline CDR1 is MNHEY and CDR2 is SVGAGI. The CDR3 reads CTSRGSSGGYNEQFF. The DNA of the CDR3 is TGTACCAGCAGGGGATCTAGCGGGGGCTACAATGAGCAGTTCTTC.

V is TRBV21-1 and J is TRBJ1-5; the DNA was not compared with TRBD1, the D call given in the table. TRBV21-1 is a recognized pseudogene. The length of the CDR3 is 17 residues. CDR3 sequence: CASSKGGQDFLNQPQHF. CDR3 bases: TGTGCCAGCAGCAAAGGGGGACAAGATTTCCTCAATCAGCCCCAGCATTTT.

The V gene is TRBV9, the J gene TRBJ1-1; D not certain. CDR3 length: 14 amino acids. Trimming took off 2 bases at V and 3 bases at J, with 11 bases between the two ends. CDR1 is SGDLS and CDR2 is YYNGEE in the germline V gene. The CDR3 region has the DNA TGTGCCAGCAGCGTTTCCGCCCGGGACACTGAAGCTTTCTTT. This codes for CASSVSARDTEAFF.

CDR3 nucleotides: TGTGCCAGTAGTATTGGACAGGGGACCTATGGCTACACCTTC. This encodes CASSIGQGTYGYTF. The J gene is TRBJ1-2, the V gene TRBV19, with TRBD1 matching over 9 bases. Germline assignment: CDR1 LNHDA and CDR2 SQIVND (reference sequence). The CDR3 sequence is 14 residues long. V dropped 3 bases and J dropped 4; count of bases not matched to a gene: 3.

The DNA for the CDR3 is TGCGCCAGCAGCTTGCAGGGGCACGCAGATACGCAGTATTTT. Protein: CASSLQGHADTQYF. The chain is built from TRBV5-1 and TRBJ2-3, with D possibly being TRBD1 (6 bases). This CDR3 is built from 14 residues. Germline V gene data show CDR1 as SGHRS and CDR2 as YFSETQ. Trimming stripped 1 base from V and 4 bases from J, with 10 bases between.

V gene TRBV19 combines with J gene TRBJ2-7; 8 bases line up with TRBD2. This CDR3 region has 15 residues. V gave up 4 bases and J gave up 10 bases; unmatched junction bases: 15. The germline V gene encodes CDR1 LNHDA and CDR2 SQIVND (reference sequence). Here the CDR3 DNA reads TGTGCCAGTAGTACACAAAGCGGGAGAGCTACGAAACAGTACTTC. Translated, it gives CASSTQSGRATKQYF.

This chain joins TRBV4-1 and TRBJ2-3; 13 bases agree with TRBD2. J lost 1 base, V lost 5 bases, and 9 bases had no gene match. CDR3 length equals 18 residues. CDR1 is MGHRA, CDR2 YSYEKL, per germline. The CDR3 DNA is TGCGCCAGCAGCAAGGGACTAGCGGGGCTTAGGGGCACAGATACGCAGTATTTT. Translation gives CASSKGLAGLRGTDTQYF.

This sequence joins TRBV19 and TRBJ2-3; 7 positions match TRBD2. V lost 0 bases to trimming and J lost 2 bases; unmatched junction nucleotides: 14. The CDR3 is made up of 19 amino acids. In germline, CDR1 is LNHDA, CDR2 SQIVND (reference sequence). CDR3 in amino acids: CASSIDLSVASGHTDTQYF. The CDR3 bases are TGTGCCAGTAGTATAGATCTTTCCGTAGCTAGCGGCCACACAGATACGCAGTATTTT.

Regarding this clone: The identical CDR3 is also encoded by other nucleotide sequences in the sample. The rearrangement uses TRBV5-1 and TRBJ1-1; D remains ambiguous. Looked up from germline, CDR1 is SGHRS and CDR2 is YFSETQ. This CDR3 region has 14 residues. Between the trimmed V and J ends, which lost 0 bases and 1 base, there was a span of 7 bases. In DNA form, the CDR3 reads TGCGCCAGCAGCTTGGGACAAGCGAACACTGAAGCTTTCTTT. Its translation: CASSLGQANTEAFF.

CDR3 sequence reads: CASSGLAGGLSRITGELFF. CDR3 DNA sequence: TGTGCCAGCAGTGGACTAGCGGGAGGTCTTTCTCGGATCACCGGGGAGCTGTTTTTT. The chain carries TRBV2 and TRBJ2-2; TRBD2 aligns across 13 bases. V lost 4 bases, J lost 4 bases, and 12 bases stayed unmatched. The CDR3 length is 19 residues. Germline CDR1 is SNHLY and CDR2 is FYNNEI. The full variable domain, with the rest looked up from reference TRBV2 and TRBJ2-2, is EPEVTQTPSHQVTQMGQEVILRCVPISNHLYFYWYRQILGQKVEFLVSFYNNEISEKSEIFDDQFSVERPDGSNFTLKIRSTKLEDSAMYFCASSGLAGGLSRITGELFFGEGSRLTVL.

This clone is a singleton in its sample. The rearrangement joins TRBV28 to TRBJ2-7, with D maybe TRBD2 (6 bases). CDR1 is MDHEN, CDR2 SYDVKM, per germline. CDR3 length: 13 amino acids. V lost 8 bases to trimming and J lost 6 bases, with 17 bases between them. The CDR3 bases are TGTGCCAGCGGGACTTCTACGTTTACCGAGCAGTACTTC. Encoded protein: CASGTSTFTEQYF.

This clone was observed once. The gene calls are TRBV29-1 and TRBJ2-7, with TRBD2 matching over 7 bases. V lost 1 base, J lost 5 bases, and 8 bases stayed unmatched. This CDR3 contains 14 residues. CDR1 and CDR2 from the germline V gene are SQVTM and ANQGSEA. CDR3 DNA sequence: TGCAGCGTTGAAGCGGGAGGTGGTGGCCACGAGCAGTACTTC. This encodes CSVEAGGGGHEQYF.

Of note for this clone: The sample holds other DNA sequences that translate to the same CDR3. V is TRBV2 and J is TRBJ2-3, with D tentatively TRBD2 (6 bases). Germline CDR1 SNHLY, CDR2 FYNNEI. V lost 1 base, J lost 4 bases, and 18 bases lay in between. The CDR3 runs 17 residues. CDR3 protein: CASSEGGGGSFADTQYF. CDR3 nucleotides: TGTGCCAGCAGTGAAGGGGGAGGAGGGAGTTTCGCAGATACGCAGTATTTT.

V gene TRBV27 combines with J gene TRBJ1-2; D may be TRBD1 (6 bases). This CDR3 is built from 12 residues. CDR1 MNHEY and CDR2 SMNVEV come from the germline V gene (reference sequence). V gave up 5 bases and J gave up 8 bases, with 12 bases separating them. The CDR3 bases are TGTGCCAGCAGTGGCTACAGGGACGGCTACACCTTC. Translated: CASSGYRDGYTF.

The chain carries TRBV4-2 and TRBJ2-3; 8 bases agree with TRBD2. This CDR3 is built from 16 residues. CDR1 and CDR2 (germline): LGHNA, YNFKEQ. V dropped 4 bases and J dropped 0; count of bases not matched to a gene: 6. The chain's CDR3 is CASSPREGLSTDTQYF. Here the CDR3 DNA reads TGTGCCAGCAGCCCCCGGGAGGGCCTTAGCACAGATACGCAGTATTTT.

This clone was recorded only once. The genes are TRBV6-5 and TRBJ1-3, with 9 nucleotides matching TRBD1. Germline CDR1 MNHEY, CDR2 SVGAGI. This CDR3 contains 16 residues. V lost 0 bases and J lost 4; bases outside the gene matches: 4. The CDR3 region is CASSYSGTGLGNTIYF. CDR3 coding DNA: TGTGCCAGCAGTTACTCGGGGACAGGGCTGGGAAACACCATATATTTT.